These 10 T cell receptor beta chains were sequenced from one sample in a study of Graves' ophthalmopathy and Graves' hyperthyroidism (dated by TCRdb to between 2017 and 2018). Sequencing took place on an Illumina HiSeq 2000. For repertoire sequencing, TCR beta CDR3 regions were amplified from RNA transcripts. The first round was an RT-PCR using HTBI primers with the Qiagen OneStep RT-PCR kit, and this first round was followed by a second-round multiplex PCR, then size selection and purification. TCRdb reprocessing: public reads trimmed at Q25 with fastp, clones called with MiXCR, in-frame beta chains kept. A single entry per CDR3 protein holds the most common genes and DNA from its merged rows. The sample records around 1.1 million distinct CDR3 sequences, about 38% of which are singletons. Around 10% of the sample comes from the top ten. The sequenced material came from peripheral blood or thyroid tissue (not recorded which). The receptors derive from an adult man with Graves' hyperthyroidism.

This chain uses TRBV19 with TRBJ1-1; D may be TRBD1 (6 bases). Germline lookup yields CDR1 LNHDA and CDR2 SQIVND (reference sequence). This CDR3 is 13 amino acids long. Trimming took off 4 bases at V and 7 bases at J, with 13 bases between the two ends. Here the CDR3 reads CASSNEGDDEAFF. The CDR3 nucleotides are TGTGCCAGTAGTAATGAGGGGGATGATGAAGCTTTCTTT.

This clonotype was seen more than once but under ten times. The rearrangement joins TRBV12-3 or TRBV12-4 to TRBJ2-7; TRBD1 matches 10 bases. The CDR3 contains 14 residues. V lost 5 bases, J lost 2 bases, and 3 bases stayed unmatched. The CDR3 protein is CASSPTGGAYEQYF. The CDR3 region has the DNA TGTGCCAGCAGTCCGACAGGGGGCGCCTACGAGCAGTACTTC.

This rearrangement joins TRBV7-2 to TRBJ2-2; 9 bases agree with TRBD1. Germline CDR1 SGHTA, CDR2 FQGNSA. Trimming cost V 9 bases and J 9 bases; bases outside gene matches: 20. The CDR3 contains 17 residues. CDR3 DNA: TGTGCCAGGGGGACGCCGGGGACAGGGATGATTCTACGGGAGCTGTTTTTT. Protein sequence: CARGTPGTGMILRELFF. Variable domain in full (rest from reference TRBV7-2 and TRBJ2-2): GAGVSQSPSNKVTEKGKDVELRCDPISGHTALYWYRQSLGQGLEFLIYFQGNSAPDKSGLPSDRFSAERTGGSVSTLTIQRTQQEDSAVYLCARGTPGTGMILRELFFGEGSRLTVL.

This clonotype has ten or more counts. V usage is TRBV19 and J usage is TRBJ1-5; D ambiguous. This CDR3 contains 14 residues. V was clipped by 6 bases and J by 2 bases, with 11 bases between them. CDR1 and CDR2 from the germline V gene are LNHDA and SQIVND (reference sequence). CDR3 in amino acids: CASSPDGGNQPQHF. As DNA, the CDR3 is TGTGCCAGTAGCCCGGATGGTGGCAATCAGCCCCAGCATTTT.

V is TRBV7-2 and J is TRBJ1-5; D remains ambiguous. With 5 bases removed from V and 4 bases from J, the gap between germline ends came to 15 bases. The length of the CDR3 is 15 residues. Per germline, CDR1 SGHTA and CDR2 FQGNSA. The CDR3 region has the DNA TGTGCCAGCAGCGTTGGCGATTCGAGGAATCAGCCCCAGCATTTT. Its protein is CASSVGDSRNQPQHF. Full variable domain (remainder filled in from reference TRBV7-2 and TRBJ1-5): GAGVSQSPSNKVTEKGKDVELRCDPISGHTALYWYRQSLGQGLEFLIYFQGNSAPDKSGLPSDRFSAERTGGSVSTLTIQRTQQEDSAVYLCASSVGDSRNQPQHFGDGTRLSIL.

This clonotype was observed a single time. The chain employs TRBV2 and TRBJ2-7, with 7 bases that match TRBD1. This CDR3 has 17 residues. V lost 5 bases to trimming and J lost 2 bases; unmatched junction nucleotides: 15. From germline, CDR1 is SNHLY and CDR2 FYNNEI. The chain's CDR3 is CASSYTRGQAAPYEQYF. Here the CDR3 DNA reads TGTGCCAGCAGTTACACTCGCGGACAGGCGGCCCCCTACGAGCAGTACTTC.

The rearrangement uses TRBV2 and TRBJ2-6; TRBD2 is a possible D gene (5 bases). This CDR3 region has 16 residues. In germline, CDR1 is SNHLY, CDR2 FYNNEI. The V and J ends lost 6 bases and 0 bases respectively, with 12 bases between them. The CDR3 nucleotides are TGTGCCAGCAGCCAGTCTCGGGACTCTGGGGCCAACGTCCTGACTTTC. As protein: CASSQSRDSGANVLTF.

The sample holds many counts of this clonotype. The genes are TRBV19 and TRBJ1-5; perhaps TRBD1 as D (5 bases). Germline V lookup: CDR1 LNHDA, CDR2 SQIVND (reference sequence). CDR3 length equals 14 residues. V lost 2 bases and J lost 6, with 11 bases in between. CDR3 sequence: CASSILLGGQPQHF. DNA of the CDR3: TGTGCCAGTAGTATACTCCTGGGGGGTCAGCCCCAGCATTTT.

The J gene is TRBJ1-4, the V gene TRBV5-6; 8 nucleotides line up with TRBD1. V trimming: 2 bases; J trimming: 5 bases; junction bases outside the gene matches: 5. The CDR3 is 15 residues long. The germline V gene has CDR1 SGHDT and CDR2 YYEEEE. The CDR3 spells CASSLVRQGNEKLFF. CDR3 in DNA: TGTGCCAGCAGCTTAGTGAGACAGGGGAATGAAAAACTGTTTTTT.

The gene calls are TRBV13 and TRBJ1-1; TRBD1 matches 8 bases. Losses at the gene ends were 2 bases for V and 10 bases for J; bases not matched to a gene: 3. CDR1 and CDR2 from the germline V gene are PRHDT and FYEKMQ (reference sequence). The CDR3 covers 12 residues. The CDR3 region is CASSLRDRGAFF. CDR3 bases: TGTGCCAGCAGCTTACGTGACAGGGGAGCTTTCTTT.